The present TCR beta chain was sequenced within a study of beta chain features in type 1 diabetes. A single heparinised draw of 95 to 150 mL on average was taken per donor. CDR3 length: 13 amino acids. Trimming stripped 4 bases from V and 7 bases from J, with 11 bases between. Per the germline V gene, CDR1 is SNHLY and CDR2 is FYNNEI. Investigators reverse transcribed all isolated RNA, so they sequenced expressed TCRB transcripts. Clones were sequenced by immunoSEQ multiplex PCR, and TCRdb holds only the in-frame ones, with some missing. The table has roughly 290,000 clones, around 7.8% seen once. Concerning this clone itself: The antigen remains undetermined.

Study-wide points: The study found fewer insertions and more deletions at VDJ junctions in type 1 diabetes patients.

This TCR was sampled from a woman between 18 and 29 years old in good health. Sequenced: central memory CD4+ T cells from blood. The V call is TRBV2, the J call TRBJ1-5, with D hard to call. The CDR3 DNA sequence: TGTGCCAGCAGTGCCGGGTCTGAACAGCCCCAGCATTTT. It yields the protein CASSAGSEQPQHF.